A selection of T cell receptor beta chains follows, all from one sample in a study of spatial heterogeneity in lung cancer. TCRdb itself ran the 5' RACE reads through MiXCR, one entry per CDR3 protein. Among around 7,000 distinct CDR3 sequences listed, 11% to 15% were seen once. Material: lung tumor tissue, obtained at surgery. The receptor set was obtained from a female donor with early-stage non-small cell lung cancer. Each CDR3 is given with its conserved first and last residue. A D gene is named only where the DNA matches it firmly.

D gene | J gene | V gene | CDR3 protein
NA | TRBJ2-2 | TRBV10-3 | CAIQGGPNTGELFF
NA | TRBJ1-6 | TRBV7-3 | CASSPRGRNSNSPLHF
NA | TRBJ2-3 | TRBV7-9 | CASSSSSDTQYF
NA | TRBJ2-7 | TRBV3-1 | CASSQSYSGEQYF
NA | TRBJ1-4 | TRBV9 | CASSVAPTTGNEKLFF
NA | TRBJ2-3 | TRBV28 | CASRPVVEDTQYF
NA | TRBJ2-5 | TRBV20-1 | CSAMEQETQYF
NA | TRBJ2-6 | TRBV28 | CASSFGRYSGANVLTF
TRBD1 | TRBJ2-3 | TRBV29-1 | CSVEGQGVTDTQYF
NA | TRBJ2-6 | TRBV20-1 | CSAVGRSRSGANVLTF
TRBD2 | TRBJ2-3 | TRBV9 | CASSSLAGGGTDTQYF
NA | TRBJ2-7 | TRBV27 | CASSPRDSRGNEQYF
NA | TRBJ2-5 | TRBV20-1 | CSARERLGKGTQYF
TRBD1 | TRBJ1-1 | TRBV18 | CASSTGGPDTEAFF
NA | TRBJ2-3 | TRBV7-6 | CASSLGGQGRVTDTQYF
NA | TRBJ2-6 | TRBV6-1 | CASSTDGRGANVLTF
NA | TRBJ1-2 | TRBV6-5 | CASSPGSDYGYTF
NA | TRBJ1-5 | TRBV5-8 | CASSPEGFSNQPQHF
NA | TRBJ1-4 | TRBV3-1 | CASSQAIEGPKEKLFF
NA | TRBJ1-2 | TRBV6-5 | CASSLRDSNYGYTF
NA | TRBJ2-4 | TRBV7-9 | CASSLGRNIQYF
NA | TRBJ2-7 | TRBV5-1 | CASSSNYYEQYF
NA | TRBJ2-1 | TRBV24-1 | CAIGTQGGGGLNNEQFF